This TCR beta chain derives from a study of T cell responses to AZD1222 COVID-19 vaccine. A note on this clone: What it binds is not known.

The study's findings and limits: Nearly half of spike-specific TCRs reportedly target unmutated variant regions. Across spike, vaccine-associated CD4 TCRs were found, dominant at 160-218 and 743-854.

Clones were sequenced by immunoSEQ multiplex PCR, and TCRdb holds only the in-frame ones, with some missing. This table holds approximately 130,000 clones, about 93% found once. Sequenced material: peripheral blood, taken on day 0 of AZD1222 vaccination. This TCR came from an adult in good health.

CDR3 sequence reads: CASSPDSVPYGYTF. As DNA, the CDR3 is TGTGCCAGCTCGCCCGATTCGGTCCCTTATGGCTACACCTTC. The chain has TRBV18 and TRBJ1-2; D gene unclear. The CDR3 has 14 amino acids. The V gene's germline CDR1 is KGHSH and CDR2 LQKENI. With 6 bases removed from V and 5 bases from J, the gap between germline ends came to 16 bases.